The subject of this entry is one TCR beta chain. This specimen comes from a study of early T cells in non-severe SARS-CoV-2 infection. Study overall: Unsorted whole-blood RNA was sequenced in bulk, leaving chains unpaired.

The CDR3 totals 16 residues. The V segment lost 0 bases and the J segment 6 bases; nucleotides outside the gene matches: 5. Via MiXCR, TCRdb re-called the 5' RACE reads, giving one row per CDR3 protein. The sample records some 61,000 distinct CDR3 sequences, 8.7% being singletons. V is TRBV12-3 or TRBV12-4 and J is TRBJ2-3; 11 bases agree with TRBD2. The TCR comes from an adult who was a healthcare worker with PCR-confirmed SARS-CoV-2 infection or an uninfected control (not recorded which). Source: whole blood, taken at baseline. CDR3 in amino acids: CASSLALTSGVDTQYF. In nucleotides, the CDR3 is TGTGCCAGCAGTTTAGCCCTGACTAGCGGGGTGGATACGCAGTATTTT.